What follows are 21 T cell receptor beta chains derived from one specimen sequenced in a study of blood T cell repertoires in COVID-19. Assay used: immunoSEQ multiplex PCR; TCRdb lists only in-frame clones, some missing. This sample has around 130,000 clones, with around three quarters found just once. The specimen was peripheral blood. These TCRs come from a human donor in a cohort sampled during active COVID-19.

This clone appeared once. The CDR3 loop reads CASSLNNEAFF. CDR3 coding DNA: TGTGCCAGCAGCTTGAATAATGAAGCTTTCTTT. The chain recombines TRBV5-6 with TRBJ1-1; D not resolved. The germline CDR1 and CDR2 sequences are SGHDT and YYEEEE. Trimming took off 1 base at V and 7 bases at J, with 5 bases between the two ends. This CDR3 contains 11 residues.

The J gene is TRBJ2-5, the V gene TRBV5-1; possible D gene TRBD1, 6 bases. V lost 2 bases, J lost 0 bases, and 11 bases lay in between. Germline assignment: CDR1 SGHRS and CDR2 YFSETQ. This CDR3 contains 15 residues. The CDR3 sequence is CASSFGTSYQETQYF. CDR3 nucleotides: TGCGCCAGCAGCTTCGGGACATCGTACCAAGAGACCCAGTACTTC. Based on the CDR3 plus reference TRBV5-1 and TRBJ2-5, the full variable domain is KAGVTQTPRYLIKTRGQQVTLSCSPISGHRSVSWYQQTPGQGLQFLFEYFSETQRNKGNFPGRFSGRQFSNSRSEMNVSTLELGDSALYLCASSFGTSYQETQYFGPGTRLLVL.

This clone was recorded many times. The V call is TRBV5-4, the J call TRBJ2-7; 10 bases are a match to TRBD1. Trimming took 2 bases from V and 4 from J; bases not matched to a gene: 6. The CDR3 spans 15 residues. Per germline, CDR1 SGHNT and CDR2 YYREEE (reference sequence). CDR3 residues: CASSLGTGEGYEQYF. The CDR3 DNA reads TGTGCCAGCAGCTTAGGGACAGGGGAGGGGTACGAGCAGTACTTC.

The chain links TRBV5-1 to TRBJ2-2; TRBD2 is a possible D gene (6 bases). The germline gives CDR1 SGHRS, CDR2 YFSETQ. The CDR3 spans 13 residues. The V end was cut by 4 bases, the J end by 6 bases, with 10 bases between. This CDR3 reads CASSPGGSGELFF. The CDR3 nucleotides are TGCGCCAGCAGCCCTGGAGGGTCCGGGGAGCTGTTTTTT.

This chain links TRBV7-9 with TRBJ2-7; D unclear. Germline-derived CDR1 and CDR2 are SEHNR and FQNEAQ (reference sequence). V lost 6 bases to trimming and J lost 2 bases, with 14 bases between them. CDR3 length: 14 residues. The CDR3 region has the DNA TGTGCCAGCAGTCAACGAGCCAGCGCCTACGAGCAGTACTTC. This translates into CASSQRASAYEQYF.

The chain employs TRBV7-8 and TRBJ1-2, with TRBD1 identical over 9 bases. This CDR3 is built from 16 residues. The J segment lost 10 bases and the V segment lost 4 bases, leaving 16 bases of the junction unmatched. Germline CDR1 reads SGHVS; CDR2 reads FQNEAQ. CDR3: CASSSYVGDRAPFYTF. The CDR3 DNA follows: TGTGCCAGCAGCTCATATGTTGGGGACAGGGCACCGTTCTACACCTTC.

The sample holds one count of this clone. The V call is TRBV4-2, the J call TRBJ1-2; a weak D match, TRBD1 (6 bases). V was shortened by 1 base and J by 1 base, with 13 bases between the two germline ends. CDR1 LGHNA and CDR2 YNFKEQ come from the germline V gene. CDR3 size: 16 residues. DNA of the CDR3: TGTGCCAGCAGCCAAGTGCCCCCACAGGGTAACTATGGCTACACCTTC. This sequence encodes CASSQVPPQGNYGYTF.

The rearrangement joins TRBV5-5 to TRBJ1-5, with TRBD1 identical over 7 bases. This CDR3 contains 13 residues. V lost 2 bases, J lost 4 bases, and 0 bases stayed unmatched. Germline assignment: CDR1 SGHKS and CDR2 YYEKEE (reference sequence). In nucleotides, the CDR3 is TGTGCCAGCAGCTTACAGGGGAATCAGCCCCAGCATTTT. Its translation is CASSLQGNQPQHF.

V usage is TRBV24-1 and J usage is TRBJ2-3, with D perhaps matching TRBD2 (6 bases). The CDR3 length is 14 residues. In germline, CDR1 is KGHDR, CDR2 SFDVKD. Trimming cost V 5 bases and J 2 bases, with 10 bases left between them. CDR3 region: CATSASDPTDTQYF. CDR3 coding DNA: TGTGCCACCAGTGCTAGCGATCCCACAGATACGCAGTATTTT.

The CDR3 DNA sequence: TGTGCCAGCAGCCAGCATTCGGACAGTAAGAAAGGGACCCAGTACTTC. It codes for CASSQHSDSKKGTQYF. This rearrangement joins TRBV25-1 to TRBJ2-5; tentatively, D is TRBD1 (6 bases). Looked up from germline, CDR1 is MGHDK and CDR2 is SYGVNS. The CDR3 runs 16 residues. Trimming removed 6 bases at V and 7 bases at J, with 24 bases between.

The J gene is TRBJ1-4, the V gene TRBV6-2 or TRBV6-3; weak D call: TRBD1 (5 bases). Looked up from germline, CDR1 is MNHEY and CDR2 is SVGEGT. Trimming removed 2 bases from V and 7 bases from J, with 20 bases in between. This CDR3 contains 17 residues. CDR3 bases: TGTGCCAGCAGTTACGGACGCGGGGCGGGGGTCGGTGAAAAACTGTTTTTT. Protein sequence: CASSYGRGAGVGEKLFF.

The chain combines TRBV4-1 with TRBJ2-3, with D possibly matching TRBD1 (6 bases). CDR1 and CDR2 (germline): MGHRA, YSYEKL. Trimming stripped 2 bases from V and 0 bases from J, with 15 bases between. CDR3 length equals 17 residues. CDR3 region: CASSQLIDRPSTDTQYF. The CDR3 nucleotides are TGCGCCAGCAGCCAACTTATTGACAGGCCTAGCACAGATACGCAGTATTTT.

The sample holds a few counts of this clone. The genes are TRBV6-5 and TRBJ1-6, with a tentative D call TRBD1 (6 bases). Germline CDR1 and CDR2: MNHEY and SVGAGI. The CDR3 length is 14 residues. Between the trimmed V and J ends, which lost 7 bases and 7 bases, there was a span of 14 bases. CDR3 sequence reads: CASTFTGTNSPLHF. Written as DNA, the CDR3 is TGTGCCAGCACCTTCACAGGGACGAATTCACCCCTCCACTTT.

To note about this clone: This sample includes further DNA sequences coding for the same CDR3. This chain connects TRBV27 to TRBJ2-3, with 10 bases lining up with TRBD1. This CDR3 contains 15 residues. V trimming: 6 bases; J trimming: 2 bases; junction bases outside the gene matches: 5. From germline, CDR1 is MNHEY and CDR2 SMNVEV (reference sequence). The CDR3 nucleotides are TGTGCCAGCAGCGGGACAGGGGATATCACAGATACGCAGTATTTT. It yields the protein CASSGTGDITDTQYF.

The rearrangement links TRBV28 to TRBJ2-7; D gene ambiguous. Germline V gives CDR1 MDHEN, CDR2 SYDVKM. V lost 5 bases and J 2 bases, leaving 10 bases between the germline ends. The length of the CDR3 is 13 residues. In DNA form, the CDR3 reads TGTGCCAGCAGTATAAGCGCAACCTACGAGCAGTACTTC. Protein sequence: CASSISATYEQYF.

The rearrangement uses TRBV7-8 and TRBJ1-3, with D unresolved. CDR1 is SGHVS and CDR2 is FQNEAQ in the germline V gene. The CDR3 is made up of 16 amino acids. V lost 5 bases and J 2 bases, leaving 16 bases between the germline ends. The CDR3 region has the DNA TGTGCCAGCAGCCCCACCATGTGGGCCACTGGAAACACCATATATTTT. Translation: CASSPTMWATGNTIYF. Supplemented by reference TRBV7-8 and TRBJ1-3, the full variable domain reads GAGVSQSPRYKVAKRGQDVALRCDPISGHVSLFWYQQALGQGPEFLTYFQNEAQLDKSGLPSDRFFAERPEGSVSTLKIQRTQQEDSAVYLCASSPTMWATGNTIYFGEGSWLTVV.

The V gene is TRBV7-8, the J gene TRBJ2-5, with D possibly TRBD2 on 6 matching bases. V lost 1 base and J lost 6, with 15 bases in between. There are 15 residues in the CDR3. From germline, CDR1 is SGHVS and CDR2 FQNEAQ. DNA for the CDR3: TGTGCCAGCAGCTTAGAGCGAGGACTAATAAAGACCCAGTACTTC. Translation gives CASSLERGLIKTQYF.

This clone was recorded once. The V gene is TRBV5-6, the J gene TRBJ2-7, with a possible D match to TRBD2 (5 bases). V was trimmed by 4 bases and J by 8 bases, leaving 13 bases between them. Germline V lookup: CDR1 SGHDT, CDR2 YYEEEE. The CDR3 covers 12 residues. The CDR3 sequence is CASSREWEKQYF. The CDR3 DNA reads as TGTGCCAGCAGCCGTGAGTGGGAGAAGCAGTACTTC.

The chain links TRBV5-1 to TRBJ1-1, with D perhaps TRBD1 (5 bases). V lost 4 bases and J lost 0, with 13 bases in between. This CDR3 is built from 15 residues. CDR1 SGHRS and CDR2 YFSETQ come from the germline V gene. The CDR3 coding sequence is TGCGCCAGCAGCGAAGTACAGGCGATGAACACTGAAGCTTTCTTT. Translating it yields CASSEVQAMNTEAFF.

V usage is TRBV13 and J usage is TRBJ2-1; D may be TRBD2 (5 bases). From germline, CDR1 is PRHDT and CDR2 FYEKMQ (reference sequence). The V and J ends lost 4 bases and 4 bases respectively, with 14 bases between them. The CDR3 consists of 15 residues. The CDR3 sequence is CASSWRGTGYNEQFF. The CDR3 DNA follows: TGTGCCAGCAGCTGGCGAGGTACGGGGTACAATGAGCAGTTCTTC.

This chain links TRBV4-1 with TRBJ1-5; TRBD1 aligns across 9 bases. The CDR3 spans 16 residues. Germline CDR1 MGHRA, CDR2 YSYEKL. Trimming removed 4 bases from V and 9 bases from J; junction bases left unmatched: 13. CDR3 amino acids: CASSREGQGGIMPQHF. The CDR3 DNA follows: TGCGCCAGCAGCCGAGAGGGACAGGGTGGGATCATGCCCCAGCATTTT.